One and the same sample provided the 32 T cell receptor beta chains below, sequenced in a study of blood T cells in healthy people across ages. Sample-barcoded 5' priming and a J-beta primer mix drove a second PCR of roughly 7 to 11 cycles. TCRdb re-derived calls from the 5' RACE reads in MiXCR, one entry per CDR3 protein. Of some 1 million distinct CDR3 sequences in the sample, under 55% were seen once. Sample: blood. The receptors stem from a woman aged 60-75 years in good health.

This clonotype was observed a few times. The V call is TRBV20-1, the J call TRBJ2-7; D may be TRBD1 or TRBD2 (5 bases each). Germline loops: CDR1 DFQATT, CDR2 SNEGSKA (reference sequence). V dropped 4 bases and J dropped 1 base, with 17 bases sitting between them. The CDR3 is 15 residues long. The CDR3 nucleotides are TGCAGTGCTACGAACCGGGACCTGTCTTCCTACGAGCAGTACTTC. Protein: CSATNRDLSSYEQYF.

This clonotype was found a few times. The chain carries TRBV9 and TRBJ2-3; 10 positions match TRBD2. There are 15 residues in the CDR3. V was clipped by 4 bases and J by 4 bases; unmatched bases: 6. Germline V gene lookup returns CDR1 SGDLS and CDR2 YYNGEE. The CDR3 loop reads CASSIIAGGSDTQYF. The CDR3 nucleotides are TGTGCCAGCAGCATAATAGCGGGAGGATCAGATACGCAGTATTTT.

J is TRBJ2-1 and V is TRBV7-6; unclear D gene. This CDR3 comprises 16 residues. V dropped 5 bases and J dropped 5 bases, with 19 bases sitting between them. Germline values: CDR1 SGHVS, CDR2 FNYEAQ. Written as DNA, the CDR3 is TGTGCCAGCAGCCACCCACCGGGCGCGAACCACAATGAGCAGTTCTTC. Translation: CASSHPPGANHNEQFF.

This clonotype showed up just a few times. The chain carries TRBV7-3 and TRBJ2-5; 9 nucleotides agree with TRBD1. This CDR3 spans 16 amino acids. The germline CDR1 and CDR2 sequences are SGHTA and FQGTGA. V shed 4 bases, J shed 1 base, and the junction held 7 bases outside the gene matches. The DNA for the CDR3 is TGTGCCAGCAGCTCCTCCGGGACAGGGCCCCAAGAGACCCAGTACTTC. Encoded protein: CASSSSGTGPQETQYF.

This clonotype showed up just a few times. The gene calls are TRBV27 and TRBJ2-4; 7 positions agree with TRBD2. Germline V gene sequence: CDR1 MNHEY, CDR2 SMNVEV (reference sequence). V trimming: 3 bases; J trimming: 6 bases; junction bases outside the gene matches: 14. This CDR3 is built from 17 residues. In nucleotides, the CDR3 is TGTGCCAGCAGTTTTGTTTCTGGCGGGAGAGGGAGAAACATTCAGTACTTC. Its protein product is CASSFVSGGRGRNIQYF.

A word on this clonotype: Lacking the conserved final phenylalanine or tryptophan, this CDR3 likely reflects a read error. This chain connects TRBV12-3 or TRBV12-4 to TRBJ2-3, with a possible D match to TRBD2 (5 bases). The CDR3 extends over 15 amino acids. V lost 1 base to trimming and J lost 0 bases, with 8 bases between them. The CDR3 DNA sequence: TGTGCCAGCAGTTTAGAGAGGGTTAGCACAGATACGCAGTATTCT. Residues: CASSLERVSTDTQYS.

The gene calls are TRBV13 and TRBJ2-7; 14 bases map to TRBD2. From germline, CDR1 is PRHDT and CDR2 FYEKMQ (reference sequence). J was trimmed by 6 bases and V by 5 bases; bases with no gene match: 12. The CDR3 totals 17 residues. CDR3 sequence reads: CASSPQAGTSGRFEQYF. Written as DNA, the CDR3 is TGTGCCAGCAGCCCTCAAGCCGGGACTAGCGGGAGATTCGAGCAGTACTTC.

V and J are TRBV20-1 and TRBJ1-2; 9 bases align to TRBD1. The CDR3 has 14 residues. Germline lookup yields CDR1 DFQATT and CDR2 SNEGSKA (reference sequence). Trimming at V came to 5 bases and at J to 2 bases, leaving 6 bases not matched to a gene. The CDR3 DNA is TGCAGTGCTCCCCGAGGGACAGGGAACTATGGCTACACCTTC. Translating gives CSAPRGTGNYGYTF.

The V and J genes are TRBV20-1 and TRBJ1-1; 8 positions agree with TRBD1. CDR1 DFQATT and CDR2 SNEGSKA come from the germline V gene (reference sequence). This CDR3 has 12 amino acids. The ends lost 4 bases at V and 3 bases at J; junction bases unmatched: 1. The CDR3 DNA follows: TGCAGTGCTAAACAGGGGGACACTGAAGCTTTCTTT. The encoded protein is CSAKQGDTEAFF.

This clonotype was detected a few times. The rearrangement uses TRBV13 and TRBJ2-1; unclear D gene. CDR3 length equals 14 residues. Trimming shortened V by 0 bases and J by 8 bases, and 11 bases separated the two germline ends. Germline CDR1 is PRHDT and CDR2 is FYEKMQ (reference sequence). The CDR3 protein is CASSLGGLRDEQFF. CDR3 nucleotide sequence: TGTGCCAGCAGCTTAGGCGGGCTTCGGGATGAGCAGTTCTTC.

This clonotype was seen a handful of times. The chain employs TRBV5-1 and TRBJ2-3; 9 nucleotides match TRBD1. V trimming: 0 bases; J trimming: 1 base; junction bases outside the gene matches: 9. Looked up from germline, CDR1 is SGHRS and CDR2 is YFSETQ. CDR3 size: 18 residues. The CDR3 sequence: CASSLAGTGGYRTDTQYF. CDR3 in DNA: TGCGCCAGCAGCTTGGCCGGAACAGGGGGCTACCGCACAGATACGCAGTATTTT.

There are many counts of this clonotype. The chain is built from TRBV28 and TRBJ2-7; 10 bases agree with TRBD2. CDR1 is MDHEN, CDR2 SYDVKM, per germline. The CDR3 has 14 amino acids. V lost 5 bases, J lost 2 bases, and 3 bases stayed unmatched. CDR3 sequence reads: CASSRAGGTYEQYF. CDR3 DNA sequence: TGTGCCAGCAGTCGAGCGGGAGGGACCTACGAGCAGTACTTC. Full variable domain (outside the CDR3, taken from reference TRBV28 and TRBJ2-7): DVKVTQSSRYLVKRTGEKVFLECVQDMDHENMFWYRQDPGLGLRLIYFSYDVKMKEKGDIPEGYSVSREKKERFSLILESASTNQTSMYLCASSRAGGTYEQYFGPGTRLTVT.

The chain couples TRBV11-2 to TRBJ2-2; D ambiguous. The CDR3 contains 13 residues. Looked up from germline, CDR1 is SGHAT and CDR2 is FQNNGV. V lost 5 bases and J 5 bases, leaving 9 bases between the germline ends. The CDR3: CASSLQATGELFF. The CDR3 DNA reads TGTGCCAGCAGCCTCCAGGCTACCGGGGAGCTGTTTTTT.

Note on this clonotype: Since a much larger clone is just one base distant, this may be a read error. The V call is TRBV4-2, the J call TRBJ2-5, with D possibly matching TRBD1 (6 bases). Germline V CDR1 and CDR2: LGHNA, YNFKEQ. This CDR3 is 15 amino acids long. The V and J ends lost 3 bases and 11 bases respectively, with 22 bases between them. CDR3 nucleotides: TGTGCCAGCAGCCAGGAAGGACAGACAAACAATGAGCAGTACTTC. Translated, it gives CASSQEGQTNNEQYF.

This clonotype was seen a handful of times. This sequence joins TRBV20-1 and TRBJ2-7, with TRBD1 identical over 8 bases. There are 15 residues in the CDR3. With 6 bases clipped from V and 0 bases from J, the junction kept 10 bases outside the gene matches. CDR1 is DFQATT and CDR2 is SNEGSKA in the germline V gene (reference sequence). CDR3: CSAESRDRSSYEQYF. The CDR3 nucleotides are TGCAGTGCGGAAAGCCGGGACAGGAGCTCCTACGAGCAGTACTTC.

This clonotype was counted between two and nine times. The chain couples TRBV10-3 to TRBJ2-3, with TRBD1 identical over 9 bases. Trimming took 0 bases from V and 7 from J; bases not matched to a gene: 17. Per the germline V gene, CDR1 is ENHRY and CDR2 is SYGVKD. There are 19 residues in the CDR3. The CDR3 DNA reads TGTGCCATCAGTGAGTCGAACAGGGGGCCCACAGGGAGTAGAAATACGCAGTATTTT. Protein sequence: CAISESNRGPTGSRNTQYF.

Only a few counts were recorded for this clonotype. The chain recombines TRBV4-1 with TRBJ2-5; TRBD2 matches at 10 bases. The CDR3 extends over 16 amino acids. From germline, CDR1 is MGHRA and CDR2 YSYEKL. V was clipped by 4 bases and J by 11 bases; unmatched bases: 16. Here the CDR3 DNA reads TGCGCCAGCAGCCCTTACCTCAGCGGGAGGGTAAGGGAGCAGTACTTC. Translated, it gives CASSPYLSGRVREQYF.

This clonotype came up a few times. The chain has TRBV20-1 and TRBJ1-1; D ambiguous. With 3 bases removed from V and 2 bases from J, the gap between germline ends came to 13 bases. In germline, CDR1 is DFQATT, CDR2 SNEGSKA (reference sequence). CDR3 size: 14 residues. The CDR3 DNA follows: TGCAGTGCTAGGAGGGCAACAGATAACACTGAAGCTTTCTTT. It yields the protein CSARRATDNTEAFF.

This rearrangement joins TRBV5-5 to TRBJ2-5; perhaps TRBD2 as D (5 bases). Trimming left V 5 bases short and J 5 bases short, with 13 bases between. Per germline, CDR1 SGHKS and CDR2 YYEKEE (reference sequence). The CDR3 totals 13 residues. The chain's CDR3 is CASRRSGMETQYF. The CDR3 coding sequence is TGTGCCAGCAGGAGGTCCGGGATGGAGACCCAGTACTTC.

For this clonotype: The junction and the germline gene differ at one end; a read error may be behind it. CDR3 loop: CACSTLGLVVSYNEQFF. The DNA for the CDR3 is TGTGCCTGCAGCACTTTAGGTCTGGTCGTCTCCTACAATGAGCAGTTCTTC. The chain combines TRBV3-1 with TRBJ2-1, with no clear D. The CDR3 is 17 residues long. Germline V gives CDR1 LGHDT, CDR2 YNNKEL (reference sequence).

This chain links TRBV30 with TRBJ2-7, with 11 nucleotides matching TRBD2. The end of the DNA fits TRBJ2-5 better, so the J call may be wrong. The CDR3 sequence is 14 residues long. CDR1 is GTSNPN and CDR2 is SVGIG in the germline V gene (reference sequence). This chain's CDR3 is CAWSASGRSGTQYF. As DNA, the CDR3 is TGTGCCTGGAGTGCTAGCGGGAGGTCGGGGACCCAGTACTTC.

The CDR3 nucleotides are TGTGCCAGCAGTGGTGACTACGTCTACGAGCAGTACTTC. Its translation is CASSGDYVYEQYF. The rearrangement uses TRBV2 and TRBJ2-4; tentatively, D is TRBD2 (5 bases). The J call may not be correct, given that the DNA end is closer to TRBJ2-7. Per the germline V gene, CDR1 is SNHLY and CDR2 is FYNNEI. The CDR3 is 13 residues long.

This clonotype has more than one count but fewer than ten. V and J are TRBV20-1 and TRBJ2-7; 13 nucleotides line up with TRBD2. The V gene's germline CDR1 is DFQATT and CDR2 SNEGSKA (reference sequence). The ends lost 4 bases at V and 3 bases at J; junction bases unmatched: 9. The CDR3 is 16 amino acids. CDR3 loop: CSAIIPGLAGRYEQYF. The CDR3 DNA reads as TGCAGTGCTATAATTCCGGGACTAGCGGGACGCTACGAGCAGTACTTC.

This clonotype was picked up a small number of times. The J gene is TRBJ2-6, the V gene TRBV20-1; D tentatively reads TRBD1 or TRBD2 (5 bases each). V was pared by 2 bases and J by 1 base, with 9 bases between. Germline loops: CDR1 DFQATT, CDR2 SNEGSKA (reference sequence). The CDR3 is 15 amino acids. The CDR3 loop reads CSARTEGSGANVLTF. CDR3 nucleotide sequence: TGCAGTGCTAGAACAGAGGGGTCTGGGGCCAACGTCCTGACTTTC.

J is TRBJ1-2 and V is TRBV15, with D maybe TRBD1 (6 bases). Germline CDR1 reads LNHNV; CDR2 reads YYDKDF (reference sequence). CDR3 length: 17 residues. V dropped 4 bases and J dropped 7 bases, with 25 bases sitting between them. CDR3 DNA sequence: TGTGCCACCAGCAACCCAGGGGCCGTAACCCGTTTAGGTGGCTACACCTTC. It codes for CATSNPGAVTRLGGYTF. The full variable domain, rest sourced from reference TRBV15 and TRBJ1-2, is DAMVIQNPRYQVTQFGKPVTLSCSQTLNHNVMYWYQQKSSQAPKLLFHYYDKDFNNEADTPDNFQSRRPNTSFCFLDIRSPGLGDTAMYLCATSNPGAVTRLGGYTFGSGTRLTVV.

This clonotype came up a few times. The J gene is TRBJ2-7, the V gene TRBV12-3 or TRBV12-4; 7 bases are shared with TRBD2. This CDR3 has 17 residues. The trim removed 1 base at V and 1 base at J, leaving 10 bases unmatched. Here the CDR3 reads CASSLDGAGGGSYEQYF. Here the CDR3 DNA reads TGTGCCAGCAGTTTAGATGGAGCAGGCGGGGGATCCTACGAGCAGTACTTC.

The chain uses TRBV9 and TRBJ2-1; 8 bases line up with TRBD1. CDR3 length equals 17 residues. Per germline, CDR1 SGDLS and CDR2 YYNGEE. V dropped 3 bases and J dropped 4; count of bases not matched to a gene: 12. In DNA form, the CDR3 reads TGTGCCAGCAGCGGTCGACAGGGGAGAAACCCTTACAATGAGCAGTTCTTC. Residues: CASSGRQGRNPYNEQFF. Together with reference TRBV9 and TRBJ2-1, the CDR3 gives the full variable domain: DSGVTQTPKHLITATGQRVTLRCSPRSGDLSVYWYQQSLDQGLQFLIQYYNGEERAKGNILERFSAQQFPDLHSELNLSSLELGDSALYFCASSGRQGRNPYNEQFFGPGTRLTVL.

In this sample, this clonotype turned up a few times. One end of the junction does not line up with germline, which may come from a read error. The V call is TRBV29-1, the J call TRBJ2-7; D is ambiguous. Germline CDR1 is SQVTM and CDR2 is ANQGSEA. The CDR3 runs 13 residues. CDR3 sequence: CSVEDVSSYGQYF. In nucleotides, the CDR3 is TGCAGCGTTGAAGACGTCAGCTCCTACGGGCAGTACTTC.

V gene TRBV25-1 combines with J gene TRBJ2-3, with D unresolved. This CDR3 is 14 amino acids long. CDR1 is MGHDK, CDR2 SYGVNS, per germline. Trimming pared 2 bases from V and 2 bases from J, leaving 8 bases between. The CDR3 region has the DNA TGTGCCAGCAGTGAACTAGGGATCACAGATACGCAGTATTTT. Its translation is CASSELGITDTQYF. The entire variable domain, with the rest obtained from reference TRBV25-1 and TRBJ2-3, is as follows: EADIYQTPRYLVIGTGKKITLECSQTMGHDKMYWYQQDPGMELHLIHYSYGVNSTEKGDLSSESTVSRIRTEHFPLTLESARPSHTSQYLCASSELGITDTQYFGPGTRLTVL.

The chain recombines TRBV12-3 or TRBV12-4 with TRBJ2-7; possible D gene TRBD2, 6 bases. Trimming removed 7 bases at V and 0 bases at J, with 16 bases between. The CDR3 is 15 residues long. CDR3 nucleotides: TGTGCCAGCACCAACCATTGGAGGGACTCCTACGAGCAGTACTTC. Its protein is CASTNHWRDSYEQYF.

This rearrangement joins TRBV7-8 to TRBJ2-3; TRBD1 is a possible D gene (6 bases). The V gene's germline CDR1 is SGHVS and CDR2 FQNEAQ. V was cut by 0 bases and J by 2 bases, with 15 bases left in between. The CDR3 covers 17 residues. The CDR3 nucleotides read TGTGCCAGCAGCTTAGCGATACTCCGGACAGTCACAGATACGCAGTATTTT. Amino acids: CASSLAILRTVTDTQYF.

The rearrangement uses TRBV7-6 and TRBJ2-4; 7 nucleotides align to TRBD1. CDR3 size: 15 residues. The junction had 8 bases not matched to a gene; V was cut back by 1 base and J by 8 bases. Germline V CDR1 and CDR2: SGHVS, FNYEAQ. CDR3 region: CASSLGTGPADIQYF. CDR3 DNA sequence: TGTGCCAGCAGCTTAGGGACAGGCCCCGCGGACATTCAGTACTTC.